The 18 T cell receptor beta chains in this list originate from one sample, sequenced in a study of shared clonotypes between healthy human individuals. The assay was immunoSEQ multiplex PCR, and TCRdb's table has in-frame clones only and misses some. The table has about 640,000 clones, more than 70% seen once. The sample comprised memory CD4+ T cells sorted from blood. The subset: CD45RA-negative fraction. The receptors originated from a woman aged 25-40 years in good health.

CDR3 sequence (DNA): TGTGCCTGGAGAAGGACAGGGCGAAACACTGAAGCTTTCTTT. It specifies CAWRRTGRNTEAFF. V gene TRBV30 combines with J gene TRBJ1-1; 8 bases map to TRBD1. The germline gives CDR1 GTSNPN, CDR2 SVGIG (reference sequence). The CDR3 spans 14 residues. With V trimmed by 3 bases and J by 2 bases, 5 bases remained unmatched.

The rearrangement links TRBV19 to TRBJ2-1; the D gene is possibly TRBD2 (6 bases). The germline V and J ends were trimmed by 3 bases and 3 bases, with 15 bases remaining between them. CDR1 is LNHDA, CDR2 SQIVND, per germline (reference sequence). The CDR3 sequence is 16 residues long. This CDR3 reads CASSMDGGARYNEQFF. DNA for the CDR3: TGTGCCAGTAGTATGGACGGGGGAGCCCGCTACAATGAGCAGTTCTTC.

This chain uses TRBV28 with TRBJ2-7, with 7 nucleotides matching TRBD1. CDR3 length: 16 residues. The germline V gene encodes CDR1 MDHEN and CDR2 SYDVKM. The trim removed 6 bases at V and 0 bases at J, leaving 11 bases unmatched. The CDR3 DNA reads TGTGCCAGCAGCCCGACAGGGCCGCGGAGCTCCTACGAGCAGTACTTC. Translated: CASSPTGPRSSYEQYF.

V and J are TRBV19 and TRBJ1-5; tentatively, D is TRBD1 (6 bases). CDR1 and CDR2 (germline): LNHDA, SQIVND (reference sequence). The ends were cut back, 3 bases at V and 3 bases at J, with 12 bases in the middle. The CDR3 runs to 15 residues. The CDR3 here is CASSIAGQINQPQHF. DNA of the CDR3: TGTGCCAGTAGTATTGCCGGACAGATCAATCAGCCCCAGCATTTT.

This clone was detected a few times. This chain joins TRBV27 and TRBJ2-3, with D maybe TRBD2 (6 bases). Per germline, CDR1 MNHEY and CDR2 SMNVEV (reference sequence). This CDR3 has 18 amino acids. V was shortened by 3 bases and J by 4 bases, with 23 bases between the two germline ends. CDR3 DNA: TGTGCCAGCAGTTTTCGCCCACCCGGGCGGGAACGGGCAGATACGCAGTATTTT. This translates into CASSFRPPGRERADTQYF.

This clone appeared many times. V is TRBV28 and J is TRBJ1-3; D unresolved. The CDR3 covers 13 residues. V was shortened by 3 bases and J by 2 bases, with 5 bases between the two germline ends. Per germline, CDR1 MDHEN and CDR2 SYDVKM. In DNA form, the CDR3 reads TGTGCCAGCAGTTTGAACACTGGAAACACCATATATTTT. As protein: CASSLNTGNTIYF. Using reference TRBV28 and TRBJ1-3 for the parts outside the CDR3, the full variable domain is DVKVTQSSRYLVKRTGEKVFLECVQDMDHENMFWYRQDPGLGLRLIYFSYDVKMKEKGDIPEGYSVSREKKERFSLILESASTNQTSMYLCASSLNTGNTIYFGEGSWLTVV.

The chain links TRBV19 to TRBJ1-1; 9 bases match TRBD1. Germline V gene lookup returns CDR1 LNHDA and CDR2 SQIVND (reference sequence). The trim removed 4 bases at V and 4 bases at J, leaving 10 bases unmatched. The CDR3 contains 16 residues. The CDR3 DNA reads as TGTGCCAGTAGTAGGTCCTACAGGGGGCCGAGCACTGAAGCTTTCTTT. Protein sequence: CASSRSYRGPSTEAFF.

This clone was observed a single time. CDR3: CASSLIAGNTIYF. The CDR3 DNA follows: TGTGCCAGCAGCTTAATAGCTGGAAACACCATATATTTT. The chain recombines TRBV7-9 with TRBJ1-3, with D hard to call. The CDR3 is 13 amino acids. Germline V gives CDR1 SEHNR, CDR2 FQNEAQ (reference sequence). V was clipped by 2 bases and J by 2 bases, with 4 bases between them.

The genes are TRBV11-3 and TRBJ2-2, with D hard to call. CDR1 SGHNT and CDR2 YENEEA come from the germline V gene. The CDR3 has 15 amino acids. Trimming took 1 base from V and 2 from J, leaving 8 bases between them. The CDR3 DNA follows: TGTGCCAGCAGCTTAGGTGCAGCAAACACCGGGGAGCTGTTTTTT. It codes for CASSLGAANTGELFF.

A note on this clone: A far larger clone is off by one base, so a read error is likely. This chain uses TRBV4-1 with TRBJ2-5, with D maybe TRBD2 (6 bases). Germline CDR1 is MGHRA and CDR2 is YSYEKL. This CDR3 contains 18 residues. V was shortened by 4 bases and J by 1 base, with 22 bases between the two germline ends. The DNA of the CDR3 is TGCGCCAGCAGCCGCTGGCCATTCGGTGGCGGGATCCAAGAGACCCAGTACTTC. Translation gives CASSRWPFGGGIQETQYF.

The rearrangement joins TRBV7-8 to TRBJ1-5; 7 bases match TRBD1. V trimming: 5 bases; J trimming: 2 bases; junction bases outside the gene matches: 6. This CDR3 has 15 amino acids. The germline CDR1 and CDR2 sequences are SGHVS and FQNEAQ. CDR3 region: CASSRQGGGNQPQHF. In DNA, the CDR3 is TGTGCCAGCAGCCGACAGGGTGGGGGCAATCAGCCCCAGCATTTT.

This clone was counted once. The chain couples TRBV5-1 to TRBJ2-5; 8 bases align to TRBD2. The germline CDR1 and CDR2 sequences are SGHRS and YFSETQ. V lost 3 bases, J lost 1 base, and 5 bases stayed unmatched. This CDR3 contains 15 residues. The CDR3 coding sequence is TGCGCCAGCAGCTCCGGAGGGACTAGCCAAGAGACCCAGTACTTC. Translated: CASSSGGTSQETQYF.

The V gene is TRBV28, the J gene TRBJ1-4, with 8 bases identical to TRBD1. V shed 5 bases, J shed 8 bases, and the junction held 10 bases outside the gene matches. This CDR3 comprises 15 residues. Germline V gene sequence: CDR1 MDHEN, CDR2 SYDVKM. CDR3 region: CASSPPGGAWEKLFF. Written as DNA, the CDR3 is TGTGCCAGCAGTCCGCCAGGGGGCGCCTGGGAAAAACTGTTTTTT. The whole variable domain, filled in from reference TRBV28 and TRBJ1-4, reads DVKVTQSSRYLVKRTGEKVFLECVQDMDHENMFWYRQDPGLGLRLIYFSYDVKMKEKGDIPEGYSVSREKKERFSLILESASTNQTSMYLCASSPPGGAWEKLFFGSGTQLSVL.

The chain links TRBV10-1 to TRBJ1-5; 9 bases align to TRBD1. This CDR3 is 16 amino acids long. V was clipped by 6 bases and J by 0 bases; unmatched bases: 6. CDR1 is WNHNN, CDR2 SYGVQD, per germline (reference sequence). This CDR3 is CASSWKGQGSNQPQHF. CDR3 nucleotides: TGCGCCAGCAGCTGGAAGGGACAGGGTAGCAATCAGCCCCAGCATTTT.

This clone has more than one count but fewer than ten. This rearrangement joins TRBV18 to TRBJ1-1; D unresolved. This CDR3 has 15 amino acids. Trimming stripped 2 bases from V and 3 bases from J, with 13 bases between. Looked up from germline, CDR1 is KGHSH and CDR2 is LQKENI. This chain's CDR3 is CASSPGSAVDTEAFF. In nucleotides, the CDR3 is TGTGCCAGCTCACCAGGCTCTGCGGTAGACACTGAAGCTTTCTTT.

The chain uses TRBV18 and TRBJ2-3; no reliable D call. The CDR3 contains 12 residues. The V gene's germline CDR1 is KGHSH and CDR2 LQKENI. Trimming took 5 bases from V and 0 from J, leaving 3 bases between them. The chain's CDR3 is CASSNSTDTQYF. As DNA, the CDR3 is TGTGCCAGCTCAAACAGCACAGATACGCAGTATTTT.

J is TRBJ2-5 and V is TRBV7-9, with D tentatively TRBD1 or TRBD2 (5 bases each). The germline CDR1 and CDR2 sequences are SEHNR and FQNEAQ (reference sequence). This CDR3 spans 14 amino acids. Trimming took 2 bases from V and 5 from J, leaving 12 bases between them. The DNA for the CDR3 is TGTGCCAGCAGCTTAAGAGGGGCTCAGGAGACCCAGTACTTC. Translating it yields CASSLRGAQETQYF.

This clone has just a few counts. This chain links TRBV30 with TRBJ2-7; D perhaps matches TRBD2 (6 bases). V shed 3 bases and J shed 3 bases, with 15 bases lying between them. Germline values: CDR1 GTSNPN, CDR2 SVGIG (reference sequence). This CDR3 spans 14 amino acids. The CDR3 nucleotides are TGTGCCTGGAGGATGGGTAGCGGAAACTACGAGCAGTACTTC. Translated, it gives CAWRMGSGNYEQYF.